The sequence of this T cell receptor (beta chain) was determined in a study of blood T cell repertoires in COVID-19. The authors' processing: By means of reference gene primer amplification, nucleated cell counts were estimated. TCRdb keeps only in-frame clones here, not all; method: immunoSEQ multiplex PCR. V, J and clone size reflect that table, while D and trimming were determined from the DNA. This sample has about 87,000 clones, with roughly 84% found just once. The germline gives CDR1 SGDLS, CDR2 YYNGEE. V was cut by 5 bases and J by 3 bases, with 12 bases left in between. The CDR3 has 14 amino acids.

The TCR originated in a woman older than 75 with COVID-19, enrolled during active disease. The sequenced sample consisted of peripheral blood. V usage is TRBV9 and J usage is TRBJ1-3; D perhaps matches TRBD1 (5 bases). The CDR3 loop is CASSAPGLGNTIYF. For the CDR3, the DNA is TGTGCCAGCAGTGCCCCGGGACTTGGAAACACCATATATTTT. Full variable domain (rest looked up from reference TRBV9 and TRBJ1-3): DSGVTQTPKHLITATGQRVTLRCSPRSGDLSVYWYQQSLDQGLQFLIQYYNGEERAKGNILERFSAQQFPDLHSELNLSSLELGDSALYFCASSAPGLGNTIYFGEGSWLTVV.